This T cell receptor (beta chain) was sequenced for a study of T cells after yellow fever vaccination. A universal primer site and UMIs were added as TCR cDNA was made by 5'RACE template switching. TCRdb re-called the 5' RACE reads through MiXCR, storing one row per CDR3 protein. In the table there are about 160,000 distinct CDR3 sequences, 6% to 7.5% of which are singletons. This clonotype was detected many times. The antigen remains unidentified. The CDR3 is 14 residues long. V was cut by 0 bases and J by 10 bases, with 13 bases left in between. Germline V gene sequence: CDR1 GTSNPN, CDR2 SVGIG (reference sequence). Overall study results and limits: A limited proportion of clonotypes was detected within both the CD4 and CD8 compartments. The secondary response showed a weaker magnitude and a faster peak, day 5 versus 15. FACS-sorted repertoires could contain abundant clonotypes contaminating from the bulk population.

The clonotype was recovered from a man between 18 and 29 years old who received the YFV17D yellow fever vaccine. The chain carries TRBV30 and TRBJ1-6, with D perhaps matching TRBD1 (6 bases). The specimen comprised CD4+ T cells sorted from PBMCs, sampled 4 to 6 days after the first yellow fever vaccination. The CDR3, as DNA: TGTGCCTGGAGTGTAGGGGGGAGCGACTCACCCCTCCACTTT. Translating it yields CAWSVGGSDSPLHF.